A single sample gave rise to the 24 T cell receptor beta chains below, sequenced in a study of T cells in Graves' hyperthyroidism and ophthalmopathy. RNA transcripts yielded amplified TCR beta CDR3 regions. With the HTBI primer set, the TCR CDR3 went through a first round of RT-PCR. MiXCR was run by TCRdb on the multiplex PCR reads, yielding one entry per CDR3 protein. The profile shows 650,000 to 800,000 distinct CDR3 sequences, roughly 45% of them singletons. Sample: peripheral blood or thyroid tissue (not recorded which). These receptors were taken from an adult man with Graves' disease, either hyperthyroidism or ophthalmopathy (not recorded which).

This clonotype is a singleton in its sample. The rearrangement links TRBV5-4 to TRBJ2-1; D not resolved. The CDR3 runs to 10 residues. V shed 4 bases and J shed 6 bases, with 2 bases lying between them. Germline CDR1 reads SGHNT; CDR2 reads YYREEE (reference sequence). DNA of the CDR3: TGTGCCAGCAGCATCAATGAGCAGTTCTTC. This codes for CASSINEQFF.

This clonotype was counted only a few times. CDR3 sequence: CATSDPRRAGTKNTGELFF. CDR3 bases: TGTGCCACCAGTGACCCCCGGAGGGCGGGGACAAAGAACACCGGGGAGCTGTTTTTT. The rearrangement links TRBV24-1 to TRBJ2-2, with D possibly called TRBD1 or TRBD2 (6 bases each). V dropped 4 bases and J dropped 1 base, with 21 bases sitting between them. This CDR3 is 19 amino acids long. Germline CDR1 and CDR2: KGHDR and SFDVKD.

Concerning this clonotype: A read error may be the cause here, since a much bigger clone is one base away. The V gene is TRBV24-1, the J gene TRBJ2-5, with 12 nucleotides matching TRBD1. The CDR3 runs 17 residues. Germline V gene data show CDR1 as KGHDR and CDR2 as SFDVKD. In DNA form, the CDR3 reads TGTGCCACCGGTGACCAGGGGAGGGACAGGGGGCAGGAGACCCAGTACTTC. This translates into CATGDQGRDRGQETQYF.

This clonotype was observed a few times. The chain employs TRBV10-3 and TRBJ1-5; tentatively, D is TRBD1 (5 bases). This CDR3 has 14 amino acids. Per germline, CDR1 ENHRY and CDR2 SYGVKD. V dropped 4 bases and J dropped 10 bases, with 17 bases sitting between them. The CDR3 reads CAISARWTNSPQHF. As DNA, the CDR3 is TGTGCCATCAGTGCCCGGTGGACAAACAGTCCCCAGCATTTT.

This clonotype has ten or more counts. This sequence joins TRBV7-6 and TRBJ2-7, with 8 nucleotides matching TRBD2. CDR3 length: 15 amino acids. The trim removed 4 bases at V and 2 bases at J, leaving 7 bases unmatched. CDR1 SGHVS and CDR2 FNYEAQ come from the germline V gene. As DNA, the CDR3 is TGTGCCAGCAGCTCTTCCCGGGAGGGGGCCTACGAGCAGTACTTC. The encoded protein is CASSSSREGAYEQYF. Full variable domain (rest looked up from reference TRBV7-6 and TRBJ2-7): GAGVSQSPRYKVTKRGQDVALRCDPISGHVSLYWYRQALGQGPEFLTYFNYEAQQDKSGLPNDRFSAERPEGSISTLTIQRTEQRDSAMYRCASSSSREGAYEQYFGPGTRLTVT.

The V and J genes are TRBV5-1 and TRBJ1-6; 7 nucleotides line up with TRBD1. CDR1 is SGHRS and CDR2 is YFSETQ in the germline V gene. The CDR3 sequence is 14 residues long. V lost 0 bases, J lost 13 bases, and 7 bases stayed unmatched. The CDR3, as DNA: TGCGCCAGCAGCTTGGGGGACAGAAATCAGCCCCTCCACTTT. This translates into CASSLGDRNQPLHF.

A note on this clonotype: The CDR3 does not end in the conserved phenylalanine or tryptophan, so this is likely a read error. The DNA for the CDR3 is TGCAGTGCTCCCCCAGCCGACCTGGGGGCGCGAAACACTGAAGCTTTCCTT. Translating it yields CSAPPADLGARNTEAFL. This rearrangement joins TRBV20-1 to TRBJ1-1; a weak D match, TRBD1 (6 bases). The CDR3 has 17 residues. Germline loops: CDR1 DFQATT, CDR2 SNEGSKA (reference sequence). Trimming shortened V by 5 bases and J by 2 bases, and 24 bases separated the two germline ends.

This clonotype was seen a handful of times. The chain recombines TRBV6-5 with TRBJ2-7; D remains ambiguous. The CDR3 is 14 residues long. V was pared by 4 bases and J by 0 bases, with 10 bases between. Germline-derived CDR1 and CDR2 are MNHEY and SVGAGI. CDR3 sequence reads: CASSSSSYSYEQYF. The CDR3 nucleotides read TGTGCCAGCAGTTCCTCGTCCTACTCCTACGAGCAGTACTTC.

This clonotype has a handful of counts. This chain links TRBV6-4 with TRBJ2-7; 8 bases fit TRBD1. Germline trimming cut 4 bases from V and 5 bases from J; bases unmatched to any gene: 10. The germline V gene has CDR1 MRHNA and CDR2 SNTAGT. The CDR3 consists of 15 residues. CDR3 bases: TGTGCCAGCAGTGCTAGGGACAGGAGGGACCACGAGCAGTACTTC. Its translation: CASSARDRRDHEQYF.

This clonotype was seen at least ten times. This rearrangement joins TRBV29-1 to TRBJ1-5; no clear D. Trimming took off 5 bases at V and 3 bases at J, with 11 bases between the two ends. Germline V gene data show CDR1 as SQVTM and CDR2 as ANQGSEA. The CDR3 sequence is 13 residues long. CDR3 bases: TGCAGCGTTCGAGACAACTACAATCAGCCCCAGCATTTT. This gives the protein CSVRDNYNQPQHF.

At least ten counts were recorded for this clonotype. This clone may be a read error of a much larger clone one base away. This chain joins TRBV7-6 and TRBJ1-5; a weak D match, TRBD1 (5 bases). The CDR3 length is 13 residues. CDR1 is SGHVS, CDR2 FNYEAQ, per germline. With 1 base removed from V and 6 bases from J, the gap between germline ends came to 7 bases. This CDR3 reads CASSLEGSQPQHF. CDR3 coding DNA: TGTGCCAGCAGCTTAGAGGGGAGTCAGCCCCAGCATTTT.

The gene calls are TRBV7-9 and TRBJ1-6, with D possibly TRBD1 on 6 matching bases. This CDR3 is 15 amino acids long. The germline CDR1 and CDR2 sequences are SEHNR and FQNEAQ (reference sequence). Trimming stripped 5 bases from V and 8 bases from J, with 16 bases between. DNA for the CDR3: TGTGCCAGCAGCATAAGGGACACGGTTTATTCACCCCTCCACTTT. It yields the protein CASSIRDTVYSPLHF.

This clonotype was picked up many times. The chain couples TRBV15 to TRBJ1-5, with D uncertain. This CDR3 contains 15 residues. Trimming shortened V by 0 bases and J by 5 bases, and 11 bases separated the two germline ends. CDR1 is LNHNV and CDR2 is YYDKDF in the germline V gene (reference sequence). The CDR3 sequence: CATSRDLWVDQPQHF. CDR3 bases: TGTGCCACCAGCAGAGATCTGTGGGTAGATCAGCCCCAGCATTTT.

Note on this clonotype: One end of the junction varies from germline; a read error may be responsible. The rearrangement joins TRBV10-3 to TRBJ2-6; possible D gene TRBD1, 5 bases. Germline lookup yields CDR1 ENHRY and CDR2 SYGVKD. This CDR3 comprises 13 residues. CDR3 amino acids: CAIRDSAVNTEAF. In DNA form, the CDR3 reads TGTGCCATCAGAGACAGTGCGGTGAACACTGAAGCTTTC.

The chain is built from TRBV7-2 and TRBJ2-7; D perhaps matches TRBD1 (6 bases). Germline lookup yields CDR1 SGHTA and CDR2 FQGNSA. Trimming shortened V by 5 bases and J by 5 bases, and 16 bases separated the two germline ends. The CDR3 runs 14 residues. The CDR3 here is CASSPYTRTDEQYF. Here the CDR3 DNA reads TGTGCCAGCAGCCCCTATACACGGACAGACGAGCAGTACTTC.

The chain joins TRBV19 to TRBJ2-7, with a possible D match to TRBD1 (6 bases). Germline-derived CDR1 and CDR2 are LNHDA and SQIVND (reference sequence). The CDR3 has 14 amino acids. The V and J ends lost 3 bases and 2 bases respectively, with 11 bases between them. The CDR3 loop is CASSMTRGPYEQYF. CDR3 nucleotides: TGTGCCAGTAGTATGACCAGGGGACCCTACGAGCAGTACTTC.

This clonotype was found once. The chain employs TRBV10-3 and TRBJ1-6; possibly TRBD1 for D (5 bases). The CDR3 is made up of 14 amino acids. Trimming took 8 bases from V and 7 from J, leaving 15 bases between them. The germline gives CDR1 ENHRY, CDR2 SYGVKD. The CDR3 region is CAIRRGGENSPLHF. In DNA form, the CDR3 reads TGTGCCATCCGAAGGGGAGGGGAGAATTCACCCCTCCACTTT.

This clonotype was observed at least ten times. The chain links TRBV29-1 to TRBJ1-2; 7 bases line up with TRBD1. Trimming removed 5 bases from V and 2 bases from J; junction bases left unmatched: 5. The CDR3 consists of 13 residues. Germline assignment: CDR1 SQVTM and CDR2 ANQGSEA. CDR3 nucleotide sequence: TGCAGCGTTCGGGACAGCCTCAACTATGGCTACACCTTC. Translating gives CSVRDSLNYGYTF.

The V call is TRBV14, the J call TRBJ1-6, with TRBD1 as a possible D gene (5 bases). Germline assignment: CDR1 SGHDN and CDR2 FVKESK. V dropped 1 base and J dropped 14 bases, with 21 bases sitting between them. This CDR3 spans 16 amino acids. Written as DNA, the CDR3 is TGTGCCAGCAGCCAAGGGGTACCTACTAAGGGGTCAGCCCTCCACTTT. It specifies CASSQGVPTKGSALHF.

This clonotype has ten or more counts. The chain links TRBV7-2 to TRBJ1-1, with D possibly TRBD1 on 5 matching bases. Germline V gene lookup returns CDR1 SGHTA and CDR2 FQGNSA. This CDR3 comprises 15 residues. V was pared by 4 bases and J by 5 bases, with 17 bases between. The CDR3, as DNA: TGTGCCAGCAGCTACCCGAGGGGCCCTCAAACTGAAGCTTTCTTT. Encoded protein: CASSYPRGPQTEAFF.

V and J are TRBV20-1 and TRBJ1-2; D not resolved. Germline-derived CDR1 and CDR2 are DFQATT and SNEGSKA (reference sequence). This CDR3 region has 17 residues. Trimming cost V 3 bases and J 3 bases, with 23 bases left between them. The CDR3 coding sequence is TGCAGTGCTAGGGGGTTGGTCCGCGGTTCGGGCGACTATGGCTACACCTTC. Its translation is CSARGLVRGSGDYGYTF.

This chain connects TRBV29-1 to TRBJ1-1; D remains unclear. The CDR3 spans 13 residues. The germline CDR1 and CDR2 sequences are SQVTM and ANQGSEA. The V and J ends lost 8 bases and 0 bases respectively, with 13 bases between them. DNA for the CDR3: TGCAGCAGCCTGCGGGCCCTGAACACTGAAGCTTTCTTT. The encoded protein is CSSLRALNTEAFF.

This clonotype was seen once. The chain couples TRBV5-1 to TRBJ2-2; 10 bases are a match to TRBD2. The V gene's germline CDR1 is SGHRS and CDR2 YFSETQ. This CDR3 contains 16 residues. With V trimmed by 0 bases and J by 3 bases, 2 bases remained unmatched. In nucleotides, the CDR3 is TGCGCCAGCAGCTTGGTCCTAGCGGGAGACACCGGGGAGCTGTTTTTT. It encodes CASSLVLAGDTGELFF. The full variable domain, rest sourced from reference TRBV5-1 and TRBJ2-2, is KAGVTQTPRYLIKTRGQQVTLSCSPISGHRSVSWYQQTPGQGLQFLFEYFSETQRNKGNFPGRFSGRQFSNSRSEMNVSTLELGDSALYLCASSLVLAGDTGELFFGEGSRLTVL.

Ten or more counts support this clonotype. The chain uses TRBV10-2 and TRBJ1-1, with 9 bases aligning to TRBD1. Germline values: CDR1 WSHSY, CDR2 SAAADI. This CDR3 region has 16 residues. J lost 4 bases, V lost 7 bases, and 13 bases had no gene match. CDR3 DNA sequence: TGCGCCAGCAACGGCCGAGGGGACAGGGCGAGCACTGAAGCTTTCTTT. Protein sequence: CASNGRGDRASTEAFF.